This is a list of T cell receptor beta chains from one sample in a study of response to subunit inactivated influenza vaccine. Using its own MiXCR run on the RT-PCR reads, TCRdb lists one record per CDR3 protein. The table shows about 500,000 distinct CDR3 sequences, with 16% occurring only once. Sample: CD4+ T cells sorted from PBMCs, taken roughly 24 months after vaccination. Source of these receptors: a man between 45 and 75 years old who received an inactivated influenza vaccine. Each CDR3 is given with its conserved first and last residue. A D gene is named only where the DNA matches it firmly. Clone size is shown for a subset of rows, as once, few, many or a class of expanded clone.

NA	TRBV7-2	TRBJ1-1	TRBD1	CASSLTGLSEAFF	TGTGCCAGCAGCTTGACAGGGCTTTCTGAAGCTTTCTTT
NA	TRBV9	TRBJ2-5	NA	CASSVADQETQYF	TGTGCCAGCAGCGTAGCGGATCAAGAGACCCAGTACTTC
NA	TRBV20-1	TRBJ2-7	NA	CSATKESYEQYF	TGCAGTGCAACAAAAGAGTCCTACGAGCAGTACTTC
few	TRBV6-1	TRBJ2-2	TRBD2	CASRAKRGTTGELFF	TGTGCCAGCAGGGCAAAGCGGGGAACCACCGGGGAGCTGTTTTTT
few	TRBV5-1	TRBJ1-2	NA	CASSHQSGNTNYGYTF	TGCGCCAGCAGCCACCAGTCGGGGAATACTAACTATGGCTACACCTTC
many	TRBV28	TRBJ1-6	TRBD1	CASSLFGTENSPLHF	TGTGCCAGCAGTTTATTTGGGACAGAGAATTCACCCCTCCACTTT
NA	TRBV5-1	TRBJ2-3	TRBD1	CASSRDRGADTQYF	TGCGCCAGCAGCCGGGACAGGGGTGCAGATACGCAGTATTTT
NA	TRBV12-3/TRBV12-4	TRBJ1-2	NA	CASSHSGGGYTF	TGTGCCAGCAGCCATTCGGGGGGCGGCTACACCTTC
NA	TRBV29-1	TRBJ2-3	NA	CSVEDRFTGTHTDTQYF	TGCAGCGTTGAAGATCGGTTTACCGGGACTCACACAGATACGCAGTATTTT
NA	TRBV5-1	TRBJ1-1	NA	CASSYGTGSMNTEAFF	TGCGCCAGCAGCTACGGGACGGGTAGCATGAACACTGAAGCTTTCTTT
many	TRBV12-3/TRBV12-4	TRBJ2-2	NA	CACTGQNTGELFF	TGTGCCTGCACAGGGCAGAACACCGGGGAGCTGTTTTTT
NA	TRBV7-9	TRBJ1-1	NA	CASSPRPSNTEAFF	TGTGCCAGCAGCCCAAGACCGTCGAACACTGAAGCTTTCTTT
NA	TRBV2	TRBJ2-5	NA	CASSITQETQYF	TGTGCCAGCAGTATCACTCAGGAGACCCAGTACTTC
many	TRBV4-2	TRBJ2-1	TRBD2	CASSRTSGFYNEQFF	TGTGCCAGCAGCCGGACTAGCGGGTTTTACAATGAGCAGTTCTTC
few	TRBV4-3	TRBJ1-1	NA	CASSQVSAGRTEAFF	TGCGCCAGCAGCCAAGTATCCGCCGGGAGGACTGAAGCTTTCTTT
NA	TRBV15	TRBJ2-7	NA	CATSRDAAAYEQYF	TGTGCCACCAGCAGAGATGCGGCAGCCTACGAGCAGTACTTC
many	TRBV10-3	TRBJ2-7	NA	CAISARHEQYF	TGTGCCATCAGCGCACGCCACGAGCAGTACTTC
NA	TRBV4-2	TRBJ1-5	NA	CASSQDPERDNQPQHF	TGTGCCAGCAGCCAAGATCCCGAGAGGGACAATCAGCCCCAGCATTTT
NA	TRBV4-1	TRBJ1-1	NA	CASRRYIHRADDPQAFF	TGCGCCAGCAGACGTTATATCCACAGGGCGGACGATCCACAAGCTTTCTTT
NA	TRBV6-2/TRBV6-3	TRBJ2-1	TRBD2	CASSLIAGYNEQFF	TGTGCCAGCAGTTTAATAGCGGGCTACAATGAGCAGTTCTTC
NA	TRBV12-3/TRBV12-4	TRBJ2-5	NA	CASSLDSLETQYF	TGTGCCAGCAGTTTGGACAGTCTAGAGACCCAGTACTTC
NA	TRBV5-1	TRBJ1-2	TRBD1	CASSAGQTNYGYTF	TGCGCCAGCAGCGCGGGACAGACTAACTATGGCTACACCTTC
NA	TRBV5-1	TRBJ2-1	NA	CASSFQGGEQFF	TGCGCCAGCAGTTTCCAGGGGGGGGAGCAGTTCTTC
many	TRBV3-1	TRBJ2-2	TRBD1	CASSPQPMTGSNTGELFF	TGTGCCAGCAGCCCCCAGCCGATGACAGGGTCGAACACCGGGGAGCTGTTTTTT
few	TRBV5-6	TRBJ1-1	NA	CASSLGHMGAEAFF	TGTGCCAGCAGCTTGGGCCACATGGGGGCTGAAGCTTTCTTT
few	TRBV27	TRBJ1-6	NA	CASSLNAPGSPLHF	TGTGCCAGCAGTTTAAACGCCCCGGGTTCACCCCTCCACTTT
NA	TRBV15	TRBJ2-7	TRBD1	CATSKPMTGGEQYF	TGTGCCACCAGCAAACCAATGACAGGGGGTGAGCAGTACTTC
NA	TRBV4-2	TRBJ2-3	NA	CASSQGSVQDTQYF	TGTGCCAGCAGCCAAGGGTCAGTTCAAGATACGCAGTATTTT
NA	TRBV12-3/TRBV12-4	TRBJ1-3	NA	CASSFFRGSGNTIYF	TGTGCCAGCAGTTTTTTTCGGGGCTCTGGAAACACCATATATTTT
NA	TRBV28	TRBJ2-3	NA	CASRTNGGSQYF	TGTGCCAGCAGAACGAATGGCGGTTCGCAGTATTTT
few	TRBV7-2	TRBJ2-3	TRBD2	CAARGGSTDTQYF	TGTGCCGCCCGGGGGGGGAGCACAGATACGCAGTATTTT
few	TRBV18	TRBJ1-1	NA	CASADILNTEAFF	TGTGCCAGCGCGGACATACTCAACACTGAAGCTTTCTTT
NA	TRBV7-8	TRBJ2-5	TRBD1	CASSQLRTGEETQYF	TGTGCCAGCAGCCAACTGAGGACAGGGGAAGAGACCCAGTACTTC
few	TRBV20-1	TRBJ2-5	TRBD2	CSAQAGGEAETQYF	TGCAGTGCCCAAGCGGGAGGCGAAGCAGAGACCCAGTACTTC
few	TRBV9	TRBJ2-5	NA	CASSVGATRWETQYF	TGTGCCAGCAGCGTAGGAGCCACCAGATGGGAGACCCAGTACTTC
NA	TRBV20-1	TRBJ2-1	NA	CSASGRRDEQFF	TGCAGTGCTAGCGGTAGGAGGGATGAGCAGTTCTTC
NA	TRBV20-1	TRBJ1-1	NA	CSARGQGRAFF	TGCAGTGCTAGAGGCCAGGGCCGAGCTTTCTTT
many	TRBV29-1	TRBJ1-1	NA	CSVLIQAAMAEAFF	TGCAGCGTCCTAATACAGGCCGCGATGGCTGAAGCTTTCTTT
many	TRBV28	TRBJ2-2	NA	CASSWGTGELFF	TGTGCCAGCAGTTGGGGGACCGGGGAGCTGTTTTTT
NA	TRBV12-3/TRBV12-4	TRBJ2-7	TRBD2	CASSRTSATYEQYF	TGTGCCAGCAGTCGGACTAGCGCAACCTACGAGCAGTACTTC
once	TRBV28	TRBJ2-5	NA	CASSSTGSGETQYF	TGTGCCAGCAGTTCAACAGGGTCCGGGGAGACCCAGTACTTC
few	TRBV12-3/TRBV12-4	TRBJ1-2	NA	CASSRRRRANYGYTF	TGTGCCAGCAGCCGTAGGAGGAGGGCTAACTATGGCTACACCTTC
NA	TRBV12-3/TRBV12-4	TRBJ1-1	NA	CASSTVIGKAFF	TGTGCCAGCAGTACGGTAATTGGTAAAGCTTTCTTT
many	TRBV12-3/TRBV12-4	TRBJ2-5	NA	CASRPQSGLAETQYF	TGTGCCAGCAGACCACAATCAGGGCTAGCAGAGACCCAGTACTTC
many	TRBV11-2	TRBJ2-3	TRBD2	CASSSPGLAGLSADTQYF	TGTGCCAGCAGCTCCCCGGGACTAGCGGGACTTAGCGCAGATACGCAGTATTTT
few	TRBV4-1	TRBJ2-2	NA	CASSPRTASNTGELFF	TGCGCCAGCAGCCCGCGGACAGCTTCGAACACCGGGGAGCTGTTTTTT
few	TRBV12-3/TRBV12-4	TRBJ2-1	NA	CASSRGYNEQFF	TGTGCCAGCAGCCGCGGCTACAATGAGCAGTTCTTC
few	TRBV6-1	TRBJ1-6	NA	CASSAAVSNSPLHF	TGTGCCAGCAGTGCTGCAGTCTCCAATTCACCCCTCCACTTT
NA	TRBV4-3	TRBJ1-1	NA	CASSQTGIGAFF	TGCGCCAGCAGCCAGACCGGCATAGGGGCTTTCTTT
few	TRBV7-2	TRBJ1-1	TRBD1	CASSPLTGVNTEAFF	TGTGCCAGCAGCCCGCTGACAGGGGTGAACACTGAAGCTTTCTTT
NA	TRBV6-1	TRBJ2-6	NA	CASSVKGSGANVLTF	TGTGCCAGCAGTGTGAAGGGTTCCGGGGCCAACGTCCTGACTTTC
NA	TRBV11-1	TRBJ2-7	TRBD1	CASSPSLVTGHNSYEQYF	TGTGCCAGCAGCCCGAGTTTAGTGACAGGGCACAACTCCTACGAGCAGTACTTC
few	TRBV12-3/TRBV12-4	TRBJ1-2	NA	CASRPDSLYGYTF	TGTGCCAGCAGACCGGACAGCCTCTATGGCTACACCTTC
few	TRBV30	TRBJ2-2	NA	CAWKLGLNTGELFF	TGTGCCTGGAAGTTAGGGTTGAACACCGGGGAGCTGTTTTTT